This TCR beta chain is from a study of T-cell reconstitution after alpha-beta-depleted transplantation in children listed by TCRdb under 2016. In terms of the full investigation: Using TCR repertoire profiling, the study quantitatively followed how T-cell immune reconstitution unfolded in children after TCRalphabeta/CD19-depleted allogeneic hematopoietic cell transplantation. Overall results and qualifications from the work: The frequencies of hyperexpanded clones fell over the following months, and after one year, T-cell counts and TCRbeta diversity were mostly attributed to newly produced T cells. About two months after transplant, the apparently early recovery of alphabetaT-cell counts reportedly depended on just several hundred clones that had expanded rapidly and came from non-depleted graft cells. In some patients, the high TCRbeta diversity seen at day 60 was put down to recipient T cells and intrathymic progenitors that had survived conditioning.

The trim is 4 bases for V and 6 bases for J, with a gap of 9 bases between the germline ends. Reading from cysteine to phenylalanine, the CDR3 counts 13 amino acids. Just the 39-base CDR3 DNA is kept, in frame starting at base 1. Sequences SNHLY (CDR1) and FYNNEI (CDR2) are obtained from the germline V gene. The sample's treatment or condition label, decoded: allogeneic hematopoietic cell transplantation with graft depleted of TCRalphabeta T cells and CD19 B cells. The transplant recipients were children given TCRalphabeta/CD19-depleted allogeneic hematopoietic cell grafts. A word on this clonotype: Its antigen has not been determined. Base-call qualities are not available, and no considerably larger clone is one nucleotide away.

Receptors were amplified or captured by PCR. The listed sequencing device is Illumina HiSeq 2500. TCR library preparation used molecular barcoding, with unique molecular identifiers applied to normalize quantification of the TCRbeta repertoire. TCRdb ran its own pipeline on the public reads, namely fastp trimming at Q25 and MiXCR clone calling, and kept in-frame beta chains. One record per CDR3 amino acid sequence lists the most common genes and DNA. This sample has roughly 790,000 distinct CDR3 sequences in its table, and around 17% of those were observed once. The top ten clones comprise around 5.3% of the sample.

Here the sequenced sample was PBMCs, mostly from graft donor cells, taken 360 days after TCRalphabeta/CD19-depleted stem cell transplant. This receptor chain uses TRBV2 and TRBJ2-2, with TRBD1 as a weak D call on 5 bases. The sequence came from a male patient younger than 18 who had a stem cell transplant for acute lymphoblastic leukemia, so the T cells may come from the graft donor. The CDR3 protein sequence reads: CASSGGHAGELFF. DNA sequence: TGTGCCAGCAGTGGGGGCCACGCCGGGGAGCTGTTTTTT.